The source of this T cell receptor (beta chain) is a study of cytomegalovirus exposure and HLA in healthy donors. Study in general: Drawn from HLA-typed donors, 65 million to 100 million unique TCRs were held in an early data release.

Unrecorded immune exposures were likely, despite nominal health at sampling. Study-level results: The listing of approximately 160 TCR beta chains classed them as cytomegalovirus-associated. Later analysis identified several of the most significant clusters that appeared linked to common viral pathogens.

The PCR contained 60 Vbeta and 13 Jbeta primers. TCRdb's copy holds only in-frame clones and misses some; the assay was immunoSEQ multiplex PCR. The profile shows about 160,000 clones, around 80% of them singletons. Germline CDR1 SNHLY, CDR2 FYNNEI. With V trimmed by 7 bases and J by 3 bases, 10 bases remained unmatched. The CDR3 totals 16 residues. A remark on this clone: Antigen: not known.

The chain carries TRBV2 and TRBJ1-4; TRBD1 agrees at 8 bases. Material: PBMCs. This TCR came from a woman in her 40s in good health and CMV-seronegative. The CDR3: CASTRQGPTSNEKLFF. CDR3 nucleotide sequence: TGTGCCAGCACCCGACAGGGGCCCACTTCTAATGAAAAACTGTTTTTT.